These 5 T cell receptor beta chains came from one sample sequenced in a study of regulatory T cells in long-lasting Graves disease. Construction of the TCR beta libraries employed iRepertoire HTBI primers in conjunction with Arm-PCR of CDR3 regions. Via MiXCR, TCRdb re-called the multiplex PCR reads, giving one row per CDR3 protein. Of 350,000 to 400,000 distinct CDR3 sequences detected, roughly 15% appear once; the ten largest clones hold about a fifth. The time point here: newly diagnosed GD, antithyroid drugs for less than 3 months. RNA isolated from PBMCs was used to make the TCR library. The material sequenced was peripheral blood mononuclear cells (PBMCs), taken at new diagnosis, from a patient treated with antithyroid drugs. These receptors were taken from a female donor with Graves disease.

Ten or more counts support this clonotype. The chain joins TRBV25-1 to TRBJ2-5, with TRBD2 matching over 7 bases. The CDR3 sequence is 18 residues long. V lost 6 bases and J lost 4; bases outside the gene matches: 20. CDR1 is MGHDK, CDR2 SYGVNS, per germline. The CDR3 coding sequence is TGTGCCAGCAGCAACTACCCGGGGAGGGGAAGGGTGGGAGAGACCCAGTACTTC. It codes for CASSNYPGRGRVGETQYF.

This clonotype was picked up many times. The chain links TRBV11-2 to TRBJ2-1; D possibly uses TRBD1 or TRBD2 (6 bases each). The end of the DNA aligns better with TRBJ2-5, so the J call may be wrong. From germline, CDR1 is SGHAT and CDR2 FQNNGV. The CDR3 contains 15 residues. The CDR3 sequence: CASSFTGTLAETQYF. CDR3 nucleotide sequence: TGTGCCAGCAGCTTTACAGGGACTTTGGCGGAGACCCAGTACTTC.

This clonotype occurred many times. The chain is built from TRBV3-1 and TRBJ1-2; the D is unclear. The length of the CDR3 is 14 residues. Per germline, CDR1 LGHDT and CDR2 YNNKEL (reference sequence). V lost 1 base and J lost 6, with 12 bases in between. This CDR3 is CASSQVRGGHGYTF. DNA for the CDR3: TGTGCCAGCAGCCAAGTCAGAGGTGGTCATGGCTACACCTTC.

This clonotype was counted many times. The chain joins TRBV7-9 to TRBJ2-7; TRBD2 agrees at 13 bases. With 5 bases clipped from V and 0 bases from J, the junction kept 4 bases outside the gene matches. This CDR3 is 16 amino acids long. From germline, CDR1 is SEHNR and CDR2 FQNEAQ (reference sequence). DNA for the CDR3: TGTGCCAGCAGCACCGGGACTAGCGGGACCTCCTACGAGCAGTACTTC. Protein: CASSTGTSGTSYEQYF.

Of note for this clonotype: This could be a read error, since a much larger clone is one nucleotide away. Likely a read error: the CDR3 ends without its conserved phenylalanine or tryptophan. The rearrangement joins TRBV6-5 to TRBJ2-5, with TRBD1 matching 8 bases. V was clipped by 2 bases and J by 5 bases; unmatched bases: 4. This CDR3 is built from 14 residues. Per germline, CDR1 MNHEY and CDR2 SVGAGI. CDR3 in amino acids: CASSYPTGVETQYL. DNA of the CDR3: TGTGCCAGCAGTTACCCGACAGGGGTGGAGACCCAGTACCTC.